Presented here are 25 T cell receptor beta chains from one specimen sequenced in a study of cytomegalovirus exposure and HLA in healthy donors. The PCR had 60 Vbeta and 13 Jbeta primers. Here immunoSEQ multiplex PCR was the method, and the copy in TCRdb shows in-frame clones only, minus some. The table lists approximately 170,000 clones, roughly 83% of them singletons, with less than 2.5% in the top ten. The source material was PBMCs. Every receptor here comes from a woman aged 45-65 years in good health and CMV-seronegative.

The rearrangement links TRBV30 to TRBJ2-5; TRBD2 agrees at 14 bases. With 3 bases clipped from V and 1 base from J, the junction kept 4 bases outside the gene matches. The CDR3 length is 16 residues. The germline V gene has CDR1 GTSNPN and CDR2 SVGIG (reference sequence). For the CDR3, the DNA is TGTGCCTGGAGGGGACTAGCGGGAGAAAGCCAAGAGACCCAGTACTTC. Residues: CAWRGLAGESQETQYF.

V usage is TRBV30 and J usage is TRBJ1-5, with 7 bases lining up with TRBD1. The CDR3 sequence is 15 residues long. The junction had 8 bases not matched to a gene; V was cut back by 2 bases and J by 4 bases. Germline CDR1 and CDR2: GTSNPN and SVGIG (reference sequence). The CDR3 DNA sequence: TGTGCCTGGAGTCCCCACACGACAGGGAATCAGCCCCAGCATTTT. Amino acid sequence: CAWSPHTTGNQPQHF.

The rearrangement joins TRBV7-9 to TRBJ1-1; D gene ambiguous. Trimming stripped 6 bases from V and 2 bases from J, with 10 bases between. Germline assignment: CDR1 SEHNR and CDR2 FQNEAQ (reference sequence). The CDR3 sequence is 13 residues long. This CDR3 is CASRATSNTEAFF. DNA of the CDR3: TGTGCCAGCAGAGCGACTTCAAACACTGAAGCTTTCTTT.

This clone was seen once. The rearrangement joins TRBV7-3 to TRBJ2-1; TRBD2 matches at 15 bases. This CDR3 spans 17 amino acids. The germline CDR1 and CDR2 sequences are SGHTA and FQGTGA. V lost 5 bases and J lost 7; bases outside the gene matches: 9. The CDR3 loop reads CASSARTSGRGNNEQFF. CDR3 in DNA: TGTGCCAGCAGCGCCCGGACTAGCGGGAGGGGTAATAATGAGCAGTTCTTC.

A few counts support this clone. The chain has TRBV5-4 and TRBJ2-3; 10 positions match TRBD2. Per the germline V gene, CDR1 is SGHNT and CDR2 is YYREEE (reference sequence). The CDR3 extends over 14 amino acids. The V segment lost 4 bases and the J segment 4 bases; nucleotides outside the gene matches: 3. The DNA for the CDR3 is TGTGCCAGCAGCCAGGGACTAGCGTCAGATACGCAGTATTTT. This translates into CASSQGLASDTQYF.

This clone was seen a few times. The gene calls are TRBV10-2 and TRBJ2-1, with 8 positions matching TRBD1. Per the germline V gene, CDR1 is WSHSY and CDR2 is SAAADI. V lost 5 bases to trimming and J lost 5 bases; unmatched junction nucleotides: 8. The CDR3 is made up of 15 amino acids. CDR3 protein: CASSLRQGTHNEQFF. Here the CDR3 DNA reads TGCGCCAGCAGTCTAAGACAGGGGACTCACAATGAGCAGTTCTTC.

With regard to this clone: A junction boundary mismatches the germline segment, possibly from a read error. This chain joins TRBV7-9 and TRBJ2-7; D gene ambiguous. Germline-derived CDR1 and CDR2 are SEHNR and FQNEAQ (reference sequence). The CDR3 sequence is 12 residues long. CDR3 amino acids: CSSSSIVREQYF. The CDR3 bases are TGTTCCAGCAGCTCTATTGTCCGGGAGCAGTACTTC.

This chain joins TRBV5-1 and TRBJ2-2; 9 nucleotides align to TRBD1. Germline assignment: CDR1 SGHRS and CDR2 YFSETQ. CDR3 size: 17 residues. J gave up 1 base and V 0 bases, and 4 bases lay outside the gene matches. The DNA for the CDR3 is TGCGCCAGCAGCTTGGGCGGGACAGGGAGGAACACCGGGGAGCTGTTTTTT. Its protein product is CASSLGGTGRNTGELFF. Supplemented by reference TRBV5-1 and TRBJ2-2, the full variable domain reads KAGVTQTPRYLIKTRGQQVTLSCSPISGHRSVSWYQQTPGQGLQFLFEYFSETQRNKGNFPGRFSGRQFSNSRSEMNVSTLELGDSALYLCASSLGGTGRNTGELFFGEGSRLTVL.

This clone was counted only a few times. The rearrangement joins TRBV10-3 to TRBJ2-1; 7 bases are a match to TRBD2. With V trimmed by 2 bases and J by 6 bases, 4 bases remained unmatched. This CDR3 spans 14 amino acids. Germline CDR1 ENHRY, CDR2 SYGVKD. The CDR3 here is CAISEGLGGNEQFF. Here the CDR3 DNA reads TGTGCCATCAGTGAGGGACTAGGTGGCAATGAGCAGTTCTTC.

The chain couples TRBV4-3 to TRBJ2-2, with a weak D call TRBD2 (5 bases). The length of the CDR3 is 15 residues. Trimming took off 3 bases at V and 4 bases at J, with 12 bases between the two ends. Germline V CDR1 and CDR2: LGHNA, YSLEER. Written as DNA, the CDR3 is TGCGCCAGCAGCCACCGGACCGGAGGCACCGGGGAGCTGTTTTTT. It specifies CASSHRTGGTGELFF.

The chain uses TRBV5-1 and TRBJ2-2, with TRBD2 identical over 12 bases. Germline V CDR1 and CDR2: SGHRS, YFSETQ. Unmatched junction bases numbered 7, after V lost 0 bases and J lost 4 bases. The CDR3 has 18 amino acids. CDR3: CASSLGGLAGRGTGELFF. The CDR3 DNA sequence: TGCGCCAGCAGCTTGGGTGGACTAGCGGGAAGGGGCACCGGGGAGCTGTTTTTT.

This clone appeared a single time. The chain has TRBV6-5 and TRBJ1-1; D is possibly TRBD1 (5 bases). V was trimmed by 5 bases and J by 11 bases, leaving 15 bases between them. Per the germline V gene, CDR1 is MNHEY and CDR2 is SVGAGI. This CDR3 spans 12 amino acids. For the CDR3, the DNA is TGTGCCAGCAGTCCGTCAGGGCTAGGGGCTTTCTTT. This codes for CASSPSGLGAFF.

In its sample, this clone was seen once. The chain uses TRBV19 and TRBJ2-3; 7 positions match TRBD2. Germline V gene sequence: CDR1 LNHDA, CDR2 SQIVND (reference sequence). CDR3 length: 15 amino acids. The V segment lost 4 bases and the J segment 2 bases; nucleotides outside the gene matches: 6. Written as DNA, the CDR3 is TGTGCCAGTAGTAGGGCTAGCGGAAACACAGATACGCAGTATTTT. Its translation is CASSRASGNTDTQYF.

The chain carries TRBV9 and TRBJ2-1, with TRBD1 identical over 7 bases. Germline V lookup: CDR1 SGDLS, CDR2 YYNGEE. The junction had 8 bases not matched to a gene; V was cut back by 0 bases and J by 8 bases. The CDR3 has 15 residues. Here the CDR3 DNA reads TGTGCCAGCAGCGTAGGCCAGGGGGTCGCGTATGAGCAGTTCTTC. Translated, it gives CASSVGQGVAYEQFF.

V usage is TRBV28 and J usage is TRBJ1-2, with 10 positions matching TRBD1. This CDR3 contains 16 residues. Germline CDR1 is MDHEN and CDR2 is SYDVKM. Unmatched junction bases numbered 8, after V lost 4 bases and J lost 3 bases. In DNA, the CDR3 is TGTGCCAGCAGTTCGACAGCCGGGACAGGGGACTATGGCTACACCTTC. As protein: CASSSTAGTGDYGYTF.

V is TRBV9 and J is TRBJ2-1; 8 bases are a match to TRBD2. Germline assignment: CDR1 SGDLS and CDR2 YYNGEE. This CDR3 has 14 amino acids. V trimming: 3 bases; J trimming: 7 bases; junction bases outside the gene matches: 6. The CDR3 is CASSGRGGINEQFF. CDR3 DNA: TGTGCCAGCAGCGGGCGCGGGGGGATAAATGAGCAGTTCTTC.

The chain is built from TRBV11-2 and TRBJ2-2; D is possibly TRBD1 (5 bases). The CDR3 runs to 15 residues. Trimming cost V 5 bases and J 6 bases, with 16 bases left between them. Germline lookup yields CDR1 SGHAT and CDR2 FQNNGV. CDR3 sequence reads: CASSQRQPRSGELFF. The CDR3 nucleotides are TGTGCCAGCAGCCAACGACAGCCCAGGTCCGGGGAGCTGTTTTTT.

The rearrangement links TRBV9 to TRBJ2-7, with D perhaps matching TRBD2 (6 bases). This CDR3 region has 15 residues. From germline, CDR1 is SGDLS and CDR2 YYNGEE. The germline V and J ends were trimmed by 0 bases and 4 bases, with 14 bases remaining between them. CDR3 nucleotides: TGTGCCAGCAGCGTAGGCGGAGGGTCCCCTTACGAGCAGTACTTC. Translation: CASSVGGGSPYEQYF. The full variable domain, with the rest looked up from reference TRBV9 and TRBJ2-7, is DSGVTQTPKHLITATGQRVTLRCSPRSGDLSVYWYQQSLDQGLQFLIQYYNGEERAKGNILERFSAQQFPDLHSELNLSSLELGDSALYFCASSVGGGSPYEQYFGPGTRLTVT.

V gene TRBV4-1 combines with J gene TRBJ1-1, with 7 bases lining up with TRBD1. Germline V gene sequence: CDR1 MGHRA, CDR2 YSYEKL. The CDR3 consists of 15 residues. V shed 4 bases and J 5 bases; nucleotides not matched to a gene: 10. CDR3 bases: TGCGCCAGCAGCCTAGCCGGGGCACAGGGGACTGAAGCTTTCTTT. Protein product: CASSLAGAQGTEAFF.

The chain is built from TRBV27 and TRBJ2-6; tentative D call: TRBD1 (5 bases). Germline-derived CDR1 and CDR2 are MNHEY and SMNVEV (reference sequence). This CDR3 has 18 residues. The V and J ends lost 6 bases and 0 bases respectively, with 18 bases between them. The CDR3 protein is CASSPRPGFNSGANVLTF. The CDR3 DNA sequence: TGTGCCAGCAGCCCGAGGCCAGGGTTTAACTCTGGGGCCAACGTCCTGACTTTC.

The chain links TRBV28 to TRBJ1-6, with D tentatively TRBD1 (5 bases). Trimming stripped 3 bases from V and 6 bases from J, with 18 bases between. CDR1 is MDHEN and CDR2 is SYDVKM in the germline V gene. The CDR3 has 17 residues. The DNA of the CDR3 is TGTGCCAGCAGTTTTGAGGCAGGGCCTTTGGGTAATTCACCCCTCCACTTT. The encoded protein is CASSFEAGPLGNSPLHF.

The chain uses TRBV29-1 and TRBJ2-1; TRBD1 aligns across 7 bases. The CDR3 length is 14 residues. J lost 5 bases, V lost 1 base, and 5 bases had no gene match. Germline CDR1 reads SQVTM; CDR2 reads ANQGSEA. The CDR3 reads CSVEGGQGDNEQFF. DNA for the CDR3: TGCAGCGTTGAAGGGGGGCAGGGGGACAATGAGCAGTTCTTC.

V gene TRBV19 combines with J gene TRBJ2-1; 10 bases agree with TRBD1. The CDR3 is made up of 15 amino acids. Losses at the gene ends were 6 bases for V and 4 bases for J; bases not matched to a gene: 6. Germline lookup yields CDR1 LNHDA and CDR2 SQIVND (reference sequence). CDR3 nucleotides: TGTGCCAGTAGGAAACCGGGACAGGGGTACAATGAGCAGTTCTTC. This codes for CASRKPGQGYNEQFF.

The CDR3 DNA reads as TGTGCCAGCAGCTTCCCGGCGGGGGAGGCGGGAGCCAAAAACATTCAGTACTTC. Protein product: CASSFPAGEAGAKNIQYF. J is TRBJ2-4 and V is TRBV7-8; 7 bases line up with TRBD2. Trimming at V came to 3 bases and at J to 0 bases, leaving 11 bases not matched to a gene. This CDR3 comprises 18 residues. CDR1 and CDR2 (germline): SGHVS, FQNEAQ.

This chain connects TRBV6-5 to TRBJ1-2; D may be TRBD1 (6 bases). V lost 10 bases and J 7 bases, leaving 22 bases between the germline ends. CDR1 and CDR2 from the germline V gene are MNHEY and SVGAGI. The CDR3 has 14 residues. The CDR3 DNA reads as TGTGCCACCCTTCAGCCTGTTGGGGGCGGTGGCTACACCTTC. Translation gives CATLQPVGGGGYTF.